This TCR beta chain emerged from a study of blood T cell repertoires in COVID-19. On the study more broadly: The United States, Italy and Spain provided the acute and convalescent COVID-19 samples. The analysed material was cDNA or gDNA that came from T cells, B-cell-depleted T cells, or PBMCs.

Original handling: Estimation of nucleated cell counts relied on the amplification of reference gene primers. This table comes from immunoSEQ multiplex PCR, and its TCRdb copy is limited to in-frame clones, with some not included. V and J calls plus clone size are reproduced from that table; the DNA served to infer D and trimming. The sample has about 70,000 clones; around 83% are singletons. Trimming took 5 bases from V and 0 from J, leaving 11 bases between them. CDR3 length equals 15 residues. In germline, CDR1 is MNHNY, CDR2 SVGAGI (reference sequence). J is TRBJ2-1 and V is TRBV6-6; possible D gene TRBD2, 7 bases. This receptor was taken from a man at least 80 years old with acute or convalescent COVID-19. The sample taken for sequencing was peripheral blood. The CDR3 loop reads CASSPRGGSYNEQFF. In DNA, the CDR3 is TGTGCCAGCAGTCCTAGGGGGGGCTCCTACAATGAGCAGTTCTTC.